The clone carrying this TCR beta chain has at least ten counts. Healthy Caucasian individuals from Russia aged roughly 6 to 100 were enrolled as donors. This specimen belongs to a study of blood T cells in healthy people across ages. The CDR3 is 12 residues long. Germline V CDR1 and CDR2: MNHEY, SVGEGT. Trimming shortened V by 6 bases and J by 8 bases, and 8 bases separated the two germline ends. The use of a sample-barcoded 5' primer and a J-beta primer mix characterized a second PCR of roughly 6 to 11 cycles. All samples yielded 2.5 million or more CDR3-containing paired-end reads. In TCRdb, the 5' RACE reads were re-called with MiXCR into one record per CDR3 protein. The sample comprises about 640,000 distinct CDR3 sequences, roughly three fifths of which are singletons, and over 35% rests with the top ten.

This receptor was obtained from a man in his 60s in good health. The J gene is TRBJ1-6, the V gene TRBV6-2 or TRBV6-3; D unresolved. The sample consisted of blood. The CDR3 DNA sequence: TGTGCCAGCAGCCGCCAGGATTCACCCCTCCACTTT. Amino acid sequence: CASSRQDSPLHF.